This TCR beta chain is drawn from a study of T cell responses to AZD1222 COVID-19 vaccine. Study results and limitations: The repertoires were collected only after the peak T cell response. Vaccine-associated CD4 TCRs ranged over spike, dominating at 160-218 and 743-854.

Points on this clone: Its cognate antigen is unknown.

CDR1 and CDR2 from the germline V gene are LNHDA and SQIVND (reference sequence). V lost 7 bases and J 6 bases, leaving 18 bases between the germline ends. CDR3 length: 14 amino acids. Produced via immunoSEQ multiplex PCR; TCRdb's table is partial and in-frame only. This table has 150,000 to 200,000 clones, just over 90% appearing once. Sequenced here: peripheral blood, sampled 28 days after the second AZD1222 dose. The TCR sequence derives from an adult who received the AZD1222 COVID-19 vaccine. The chain recombines TRBV19 with TRBJ1-2; a weak D match, TRBD1 (5 bases). CDR3 DNA sequence: TGTGCCAGTACGCTGACGGGGGATTCGGATGGCTACACCTTC. Protein: CASTLTGDSDGYTF.